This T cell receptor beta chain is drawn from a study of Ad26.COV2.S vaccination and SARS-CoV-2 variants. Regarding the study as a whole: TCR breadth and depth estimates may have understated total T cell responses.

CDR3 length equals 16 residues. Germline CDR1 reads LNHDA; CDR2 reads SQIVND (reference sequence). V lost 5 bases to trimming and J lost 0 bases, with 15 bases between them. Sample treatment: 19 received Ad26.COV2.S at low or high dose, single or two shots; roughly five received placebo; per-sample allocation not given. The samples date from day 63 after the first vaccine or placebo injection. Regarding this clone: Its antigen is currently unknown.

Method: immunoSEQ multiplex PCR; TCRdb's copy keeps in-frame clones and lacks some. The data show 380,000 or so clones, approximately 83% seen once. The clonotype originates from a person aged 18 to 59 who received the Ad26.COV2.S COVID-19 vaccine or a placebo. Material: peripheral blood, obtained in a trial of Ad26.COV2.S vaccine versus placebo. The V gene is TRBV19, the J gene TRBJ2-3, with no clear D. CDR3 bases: TGTGCCAGTAGTCATCCCCACGGACCTAGCACAGATACGCAGTATTTT. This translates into CASSHPHGPSTDTQYF.